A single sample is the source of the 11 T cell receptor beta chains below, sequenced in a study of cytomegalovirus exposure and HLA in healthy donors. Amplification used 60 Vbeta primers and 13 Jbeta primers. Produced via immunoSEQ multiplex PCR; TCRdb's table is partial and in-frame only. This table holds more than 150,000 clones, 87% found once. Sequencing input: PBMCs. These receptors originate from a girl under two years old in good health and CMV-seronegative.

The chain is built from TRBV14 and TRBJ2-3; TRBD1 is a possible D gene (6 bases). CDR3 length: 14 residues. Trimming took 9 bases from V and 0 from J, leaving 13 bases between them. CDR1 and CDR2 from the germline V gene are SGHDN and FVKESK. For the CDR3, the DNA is TGTGCCAGTACACAGGGCCTAAGCACAGATACGCAGTATTTT. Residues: CASTQGLSTDTQYF.

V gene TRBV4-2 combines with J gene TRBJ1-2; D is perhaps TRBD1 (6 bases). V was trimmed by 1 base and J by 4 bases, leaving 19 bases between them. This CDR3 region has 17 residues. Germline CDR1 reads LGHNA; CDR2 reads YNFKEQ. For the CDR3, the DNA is TGTGCCAGCAGCCAAGTAGTTCGGGGGGCGCAGGTCTATGGCTACACCTTC. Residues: CASSQVVRGAQVYGYTF.

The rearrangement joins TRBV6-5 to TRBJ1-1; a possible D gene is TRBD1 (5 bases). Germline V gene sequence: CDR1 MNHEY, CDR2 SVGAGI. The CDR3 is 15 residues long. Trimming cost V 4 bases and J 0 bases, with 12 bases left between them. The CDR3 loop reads CASSSPWGVNTEAFF. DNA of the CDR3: TGTGCCAGCAGTTCCCCATGGGGGGTGAACACTGAAGCTTTCTTT.

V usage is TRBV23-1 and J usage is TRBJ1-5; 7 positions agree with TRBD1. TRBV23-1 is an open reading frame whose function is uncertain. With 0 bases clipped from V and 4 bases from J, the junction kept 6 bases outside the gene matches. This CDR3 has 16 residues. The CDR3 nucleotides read TGCGCCAGCAGTCAATCGTTAGGACAGGCTAATCAGCCCCAGCATTTT. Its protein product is CASSQSLGQANQPQHF.

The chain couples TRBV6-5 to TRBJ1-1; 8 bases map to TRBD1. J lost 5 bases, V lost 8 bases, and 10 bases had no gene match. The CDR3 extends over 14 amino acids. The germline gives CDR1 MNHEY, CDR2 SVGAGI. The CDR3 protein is CASRNQGAQTEAFF. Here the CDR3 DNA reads TGTGCCAGCCGGAATCAGGGGGCGCAAACTGAAGCTTTCTTT.

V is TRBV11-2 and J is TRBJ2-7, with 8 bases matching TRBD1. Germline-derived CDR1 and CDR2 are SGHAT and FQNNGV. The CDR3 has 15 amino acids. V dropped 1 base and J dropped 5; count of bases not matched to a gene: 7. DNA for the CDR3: TGTGCCAGCAGCTTAGTGTGGACAGGGCAGCACGAGCAGTACTTC. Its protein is CASSLVWTGQHEQYF.

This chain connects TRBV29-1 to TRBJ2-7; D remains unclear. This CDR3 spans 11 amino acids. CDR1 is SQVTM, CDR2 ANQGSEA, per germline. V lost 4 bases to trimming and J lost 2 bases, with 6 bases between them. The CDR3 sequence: CSVVSAYEQYF. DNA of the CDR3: TGCAGCGTTGTGAGCGCCTACGAGCAGTACTTC.

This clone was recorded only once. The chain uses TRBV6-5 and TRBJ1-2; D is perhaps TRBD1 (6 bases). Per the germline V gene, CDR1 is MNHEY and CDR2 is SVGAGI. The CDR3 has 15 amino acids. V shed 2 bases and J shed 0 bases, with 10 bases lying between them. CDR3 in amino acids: CASSYGRGTNYGYTF. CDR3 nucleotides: TGTGCCAGCAGTTACGGGAGGGGGACTAACTATGGCTACACCTTC.

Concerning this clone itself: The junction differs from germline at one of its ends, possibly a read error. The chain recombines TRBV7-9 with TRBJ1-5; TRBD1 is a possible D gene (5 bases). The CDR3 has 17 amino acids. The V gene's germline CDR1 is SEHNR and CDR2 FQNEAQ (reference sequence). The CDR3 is CSSSLEPSGSANQPQHF. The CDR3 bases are TGTTCCAGCAGCTTAGAACCGTCAGGGTCCGCCAATCAGCCCCAGCATTTT.

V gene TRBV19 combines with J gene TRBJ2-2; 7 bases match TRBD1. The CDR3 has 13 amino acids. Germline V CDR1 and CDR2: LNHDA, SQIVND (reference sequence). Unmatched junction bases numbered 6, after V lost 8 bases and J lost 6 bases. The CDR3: CASVNDRAGELFF. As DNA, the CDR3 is TGTGCCAGTGTCAACGACAGGGCCGGGGAGCTGTTTTTT. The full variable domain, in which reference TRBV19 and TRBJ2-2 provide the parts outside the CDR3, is DGGITQSPKYLFRKEGQNVTLSCEQNLNHDAMYWYRQDPGQGLRLIYYSQIVNDFQKGDIAEGYSVSREKKESFPLTVTSAQKNPTAFYLCASVNDRAGELFFGEGSRLTVL.

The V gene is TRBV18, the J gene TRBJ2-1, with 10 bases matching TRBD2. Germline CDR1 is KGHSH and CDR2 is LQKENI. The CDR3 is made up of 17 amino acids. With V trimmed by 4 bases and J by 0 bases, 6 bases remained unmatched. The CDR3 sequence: CASSRSTSGFSYNEQFF. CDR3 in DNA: TGTGCCAGCTCACGATCGACTAGCGGGTTCTCCTACAATGAGCAGTTCTTC. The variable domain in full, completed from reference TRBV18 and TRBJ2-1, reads NAGVMQNPRHLVRRRGQEARLRCSPMKGHSHVYWYRQLPEEGLKFMVYLQKENIIDESGMPKERFSAEFPKEGPSILRIQQVVRGDSAAYFCASSRSTSGFSYNEQFFGPGTRLTVL.